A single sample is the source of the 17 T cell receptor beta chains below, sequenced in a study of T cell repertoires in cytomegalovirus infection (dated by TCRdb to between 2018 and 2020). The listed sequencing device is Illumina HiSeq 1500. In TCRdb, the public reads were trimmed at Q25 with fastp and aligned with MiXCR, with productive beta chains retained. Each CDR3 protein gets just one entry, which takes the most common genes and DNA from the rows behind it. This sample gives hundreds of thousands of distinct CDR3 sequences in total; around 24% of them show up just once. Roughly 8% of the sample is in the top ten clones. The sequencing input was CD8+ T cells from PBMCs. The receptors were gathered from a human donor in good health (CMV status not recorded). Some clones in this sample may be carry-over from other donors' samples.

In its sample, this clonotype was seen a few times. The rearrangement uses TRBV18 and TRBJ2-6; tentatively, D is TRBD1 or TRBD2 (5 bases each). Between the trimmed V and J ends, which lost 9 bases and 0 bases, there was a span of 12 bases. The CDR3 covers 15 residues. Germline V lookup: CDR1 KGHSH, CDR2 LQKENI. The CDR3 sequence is CARRLGTSGANVLTF. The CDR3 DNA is TGTGCCAGACGGTTGGGGACCTCTGGGGCCAACGTCCTGACTTTC.

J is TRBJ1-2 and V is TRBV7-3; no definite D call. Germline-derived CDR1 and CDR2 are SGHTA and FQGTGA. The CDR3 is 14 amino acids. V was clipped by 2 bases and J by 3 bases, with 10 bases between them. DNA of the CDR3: TGTGCCAGCAGCTTAGGAGGCAGAGACTATGGCTACACCTTC. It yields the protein CASSLGGRDYGYTF.

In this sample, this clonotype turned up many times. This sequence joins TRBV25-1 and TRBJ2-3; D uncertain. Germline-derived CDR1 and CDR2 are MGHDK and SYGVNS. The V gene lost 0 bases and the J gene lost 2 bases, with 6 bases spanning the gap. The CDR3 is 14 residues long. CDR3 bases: TGTGCCAGCAGTGAATATTCTCTCACAGATACGCAGTATTTT. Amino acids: CASSEYSLTDTQYF. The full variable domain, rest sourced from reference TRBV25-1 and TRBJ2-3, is EADIYQTPRYLVIGTGKKITLECSQTMGHDKMYWYQQDPGMELHLIHYSYGVNSTEKGDLSSESTVSRIRTEHFPLTLESARPSHTSQYLCASSEYSLTDTQYFGPGTRLTVL.

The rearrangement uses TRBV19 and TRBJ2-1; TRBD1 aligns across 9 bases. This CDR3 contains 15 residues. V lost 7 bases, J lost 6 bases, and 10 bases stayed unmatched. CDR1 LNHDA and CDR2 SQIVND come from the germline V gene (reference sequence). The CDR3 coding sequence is TGTGCCAGTACCCCCCTGGCGGGACAGGGCAATGAGCAGTTCTTC. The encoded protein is CASTPLAGQGNEQFF.

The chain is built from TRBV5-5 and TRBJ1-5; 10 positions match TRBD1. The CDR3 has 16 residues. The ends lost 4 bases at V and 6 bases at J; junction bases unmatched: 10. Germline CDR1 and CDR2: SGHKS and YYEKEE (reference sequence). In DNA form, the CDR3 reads TGTGCCAGCAGCACAGGACAGGGGGGACTCCGTCAGCCCCAGCATTTT. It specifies CASSTGQGGLRQPQHF.

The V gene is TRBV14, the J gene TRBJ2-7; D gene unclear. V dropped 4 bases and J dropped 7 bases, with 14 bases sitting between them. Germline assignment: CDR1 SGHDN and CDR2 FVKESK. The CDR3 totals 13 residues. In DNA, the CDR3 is TGTGCCAGCAGCCCCGGCGGTCCGCAGGAGCAGTACTTC. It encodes CASSPGGPQEQYF.

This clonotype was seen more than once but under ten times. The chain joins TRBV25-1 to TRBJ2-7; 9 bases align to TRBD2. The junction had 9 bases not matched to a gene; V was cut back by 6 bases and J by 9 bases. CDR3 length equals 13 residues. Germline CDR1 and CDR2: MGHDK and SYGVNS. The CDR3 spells CASRPGLASLQYF. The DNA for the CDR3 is TGTGCCAGCAGGCCGGGACTAGCCTCGCTGCAGTACTTC.

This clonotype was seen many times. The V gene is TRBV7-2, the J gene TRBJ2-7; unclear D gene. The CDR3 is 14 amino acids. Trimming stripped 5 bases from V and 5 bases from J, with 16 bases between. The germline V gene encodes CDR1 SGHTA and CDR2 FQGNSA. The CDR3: CASSRRAFRDEQYV. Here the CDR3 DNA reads TGTGCCAGCAGCCGCCGGGCCTTCCGCGACGAGCAGTACGTC.

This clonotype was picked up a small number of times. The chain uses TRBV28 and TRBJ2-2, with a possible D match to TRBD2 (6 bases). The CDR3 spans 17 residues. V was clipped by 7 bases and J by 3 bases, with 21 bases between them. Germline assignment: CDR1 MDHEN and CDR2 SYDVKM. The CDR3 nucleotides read TGTGCCAGCAATCCGTGGGCTAGCGAACGGTACACCGGGGAGCTGTTTTTT. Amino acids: CASNPWASERYTGELFF.

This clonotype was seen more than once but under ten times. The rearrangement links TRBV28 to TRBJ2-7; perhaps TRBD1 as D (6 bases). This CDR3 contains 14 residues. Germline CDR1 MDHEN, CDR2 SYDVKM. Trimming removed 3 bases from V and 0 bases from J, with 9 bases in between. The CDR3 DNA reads TGTGCCAGCAGTTTGGGACAAGGCTCCTACGAGCAGTACGTC. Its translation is CASSLGQGSYEQYV.

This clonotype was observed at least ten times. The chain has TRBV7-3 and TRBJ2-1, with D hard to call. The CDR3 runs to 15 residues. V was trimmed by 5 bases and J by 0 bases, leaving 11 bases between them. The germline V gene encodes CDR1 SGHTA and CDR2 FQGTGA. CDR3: CASSLRVSSYNEQFF. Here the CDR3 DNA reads TGTGCCAGCAGCCTACGAGTGAGCTCCTACAATGAGCAGTTCTTC.

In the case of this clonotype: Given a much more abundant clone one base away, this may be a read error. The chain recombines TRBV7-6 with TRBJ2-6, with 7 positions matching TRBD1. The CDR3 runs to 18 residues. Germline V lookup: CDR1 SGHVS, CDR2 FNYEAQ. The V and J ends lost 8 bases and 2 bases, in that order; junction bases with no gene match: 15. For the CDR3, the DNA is TGTGCCAGCGCCAATCTACAACAGGGGCCCACTGGGGCCAACGTCCTGACTTTC. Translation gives CASANLQQGPTGANVLTF.

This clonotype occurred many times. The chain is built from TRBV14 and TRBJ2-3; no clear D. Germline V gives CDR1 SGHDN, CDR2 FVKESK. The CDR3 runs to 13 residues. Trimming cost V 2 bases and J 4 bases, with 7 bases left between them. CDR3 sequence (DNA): TGTGCCAGCAGCCAATTTAGAGCAGATACGCAGTATTTT. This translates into CASSQFRADTQYF.

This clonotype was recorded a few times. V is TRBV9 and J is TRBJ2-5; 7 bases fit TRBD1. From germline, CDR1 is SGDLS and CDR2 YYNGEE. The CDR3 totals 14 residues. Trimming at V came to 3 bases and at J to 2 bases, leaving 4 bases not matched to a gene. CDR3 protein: CASSGEGAQETQYF. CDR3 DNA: TGTGCCAGCAGCGGCGAGGGGGCTCAAGAGACCCAGTACTTC.

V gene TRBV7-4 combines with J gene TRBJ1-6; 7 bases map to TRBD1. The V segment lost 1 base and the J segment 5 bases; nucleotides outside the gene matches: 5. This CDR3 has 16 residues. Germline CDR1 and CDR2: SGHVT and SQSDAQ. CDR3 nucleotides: TGTGCCAGCAGCTTAGTGGGCGGACAGGATAATTCACCCCTCCACTTT. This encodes CASSLVGGQDNSPLHF.

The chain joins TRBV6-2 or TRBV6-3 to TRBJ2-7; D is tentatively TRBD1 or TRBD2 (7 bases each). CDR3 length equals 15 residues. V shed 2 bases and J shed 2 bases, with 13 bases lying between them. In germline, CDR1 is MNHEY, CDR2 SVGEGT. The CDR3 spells CASSYQGGSPYEQYV. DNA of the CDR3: TGTGCCAGCAGTTACCAGGGGGGGTCCCCCTACGAGCAGTACGTC.

The CDR3 sequence: CSVEGDWIYGYTF. The CDR3, as DNA: TGCAGCGTTGAGGGGGACTGGATTTATGGCTACACCTTC. V is TRBV29-1 and J is TRBJ1-2; perhaps TRBD1 as D (5 bases). CDR3 size: 13 residues. Germline V gene sequence: CDR1 SQVTM, CDR2 ANQGSEA. Trimming stripped 3 bases from V and 5 bases from J, with 13 bases between.